These T cell receptor beta chains were read from a single sample in a study of T cells in narcolepsy. Data came from immunoSEQ multiplex PCR; TCRdb stores just in-frame clones and leaves some out. The table has 15,000 to 20,000 clones, around 70% seen once; the top ten hold 14%. The material sequenced was CD45RA- memory CD8+ T cells from PBMCs. These receptors all stem from a human donor with narcolepsy. Each CDR3 is given with its conserved first and last residue. D genes are given only for firm matches. Size is stated for part of the rows, as once, few or many counts, or as a class when the clone is expanded.

j_call v_call d_call clone_size cdr3_aa cdr3_nt
TRBJ2-4 TRBV15 - - CATRGGGAGIQYF TGTGCCACCAGGGGTGGGGGGGCCGGCATTCAGTACTTC
TRBJ1-5 TRBV27 TRBD1 - CATGQGASQPQHF TGTGCTACGGGACAGGGGGCAAGTCAGCCCCAGCATTTT
TRBJ2-7 TRBV4-1 - - CASSQGRTRSYEQYF TGCGCCAGCAGCCAAGGGCGGACTCGCTCCTACGAGCAGTACTTC
TRBJ2-5 TRBV27 TRBD1 - CASSTWTGDEQETQYF TGTGCCAGCAGTACCTGGACAGGGGATGAGCAAGAGACCCAGTACTTC
TRBJ2-5 TRBV6-1 TRBD2 - CASRKSGTSYF TGTGCCAGCAGGAAAAGCGGGACTTCATACTTC
TRBJ2-7 TRBV6-5 - - CASSYSSGLEQYF TGTGCCAGCAGTTACTCCTCCGGGCTCGAGCAGTACTTC
TRBJ2-5 TRBV6-6 TRBD2 - CASSGLAGLLETQYF TGTGCCAGCAGCGGACTAGCGGGGCTTCTGGAGACCCAGTACTTC
TRBJ2-3 TRBV9 - - CASSLIHGGTDTQYF TGTGCCAGCAGCTTGATCCACGGGGGCACAGATACGCAGTATTTT
TRBJ2-7 TRBV30 - once CAWSFPGLVLDEQYF TGTGCCTGGAGTTTTCCGGGACTGGTGCTAGACGAGCAGTACTTC
TRBJ2-7 TRBV11-2 - - CASSERWLRPLGEQYF TGTGCCAGCAGCGAAAGATGGCTCAGGCCCCTCGGGGAGCAGTACTTC